These 19 T cell receptor beta chains share one sample of origin, sequenced in a study of cytomegalovirus exposure and HLA in healthy donors. Both 60 Vbeta primers and 13 Jbeta primers went into the PCR. TCRdb's copy holds only in-frame clones and misses some; the assay was immunoSEQ multiplex PCR. The sample has some 160,000 clones; around 77% are singletons. What was sequenced was PBMCs. Every receptor here comes from a man between 60 and 75 years old in good health and CMV-seronegative.

This rearrangement joins TRBV28 to TRBJ2-3, with TRBD1 identical over 8 bases. V trimming: 3 bases; J trimming: 5 bases; junction bases outside the gene matches: 7. Germline V lookup: CDR1 MDHEN, CDR2 SYDVKM. This CDR3 has 15 amino acids. CDR3 protein: CASSFPGQGIDTQYF. CDR3 nucleotides: TGTGCCAGCAGTTTTCCCGGACAGGGTATAGATACGCAGTATTTT.

The chain uses TRBV4-2 and TRBJ1-2; TRBD1 matches 9 bases. Trimming removed 1 base from V and 4 bases from J; junction bases left unmatched: 4. Germline V gene data show CDR1 as LGHNA and CDR2 as YNFKEQ. This CDR3 has 15 residues. CDR3 amino acids: CASSQAGTGLYGYTF. DNA of the CDR3: TGTGCCAGCAGCCAAGCGGGGACAGGGCTCTATGGCTACACCTTC.

The sample holds a few counts of this clone. The chain combines TRBV5-4 with TRBJ2-2, with 11 nucleotides matching TRBD1. This CDR3 has 17 amino acids. CDR1 is SGHNT and CDR2 is YYREEE in the germline V gene (reference sequence). V trimming: 2 bases; J trimming: 7 bases; junction bases outside the gene matches: 10. The CDR3 region has the DNA TGTGCCAGCAGCTTCTTGGGACAGGGGGACCTGGACGGGGAGCTGTTTTTT. Its protein is CASSFLGQGDLDGELFF.

V is TRBV5-1 and J is TRBJ2-7; 10 bases align to TRBD2. Germline V gene data show CDR1 as SGHRS and CDR2 as YFSETQ. This CDR3 has 17 residues. V lost 0 bases, J lost 3 bases, and 9 bases stayed unmatched. The CDR3 DNA sequence: TGCGCCAGCAGCTTGGGGCCCTCTAGCGGGGGTAACTACGAGCAGTACTTC. Translated, it gives CASSLGPSSGGNYEQYF.

The chain couples TRBV11-2 to TRBJ1-2; D gene uncertain. There are 15 residues in the CDR3. Germline V gene lookup returns CDR1 SGHAT and CDR2 FQNNGV. Trimming cost V 3 bases and J 1 base, with 12 bases left between them. CDR3 region: CASSFSPGDNYGYTF. CDR3 coding DNA: TGTGCCAGCAGCTTCTCCCCCGGGGATAACTATGGCTACACCTTC.

The rearrangement uses TRBV28 and TRBJ2-6, with D perhaps TRBD1 (5 bases). CDR1 MDHEN and CDR2 SYDVKM come from the germline V gene. CDR3 length: 16 residues. V shed 5 bases and J shed 1 base, with 12 bases lying between them. CDR3 coding DNA: TGTGCCAGCAGTAAGACCAGGGCATCTGGGGCCAACGTCCTGACTTTC. Translation: CASSKTRASGANVLTF.

This sequence joins TRBV9 and TRBJ2-7, with TRBD2 as a possible D gene (6 bases). The CDR3 contains 13 residues. The V gene lost 4 bases and the J gene lost 2 bases, with 10 bases spanning the gap. The germline V gene has CDR1 SGDLS and CDR2 YYNGEE. CDR3 DNA: TGTGCCAGCAGCCCCGGCGGGACCTACGAGCAGTACTTC. Its translation: CASSPGGTYEQYF. Full variable domain (rest looked up from reference TRBV9 and TRBJ2-7): DSGVTQTPKHLITATGQRVTLRCSPRSGDLSVYWYQQSLDQGLQFLIQYYNGEERAKGNILERFSAQQFPDLHSELNLSSLELGDSALYFCASSPGGTYEQYFGPGTRLTVT.

The chain couples TRBV6-5 to TRBJ1-1; the match to TRBD1 covers 8 bases. The J segment lost 5 bases and the V segment lost 0 bases, leaving 8 bases of the junction unmatched. The CDR3 is made up of 16 amino acids. In germline, CDR1 is MNHEY, CDR2 SVGAGI. The CDR3 sequence: CASSYSELTGGTEAFF. The CDR3 region has the DNA TGTGCCAGCAGTTACTCGGAGCTTACAGGGGGGACTGAAGCTTTCTTT.

V is TRBV5-4 and J is TRBJ1-4, with TRBD1 matching over 7 bases. Germline CDR1 SGHNT, CDR2 YYREEE (reference sequence). J was trimmed by 7 bases and V by 2 bases; bases with no gene match: 5. The CDR3 is made up of 14 amino acids. The CDR3 here is CASSLDRATEKLFF. CDR3 DNA: TGTGCCAGCAGCTTAGACAGGGCGACTGAAAAACTGTTTTTT. Filled out from reference TRBV5-4 and TRBJ1-4, the complete variable domain reads ETGVTQSPTHLIKTRGQQVTLRCSSQSGHNTVSWYQQALGQGPQFIFQYYREEENGRGNFPPRFSGLQFPNYSSELNVNALELDDSALYLCASSLDRATEKLFFGSGTQLSVL.

V and J are TRBV5-4 and TRBJ1-2; tentatively, D is TRBD1 (6 bases). Germline loops: CDR1 SGHNT, CDR2 YYREEE (reference sequence). This CDR3 region has 15 residues. Trimming removed 1 base from V and 7 bases from J, with 17 bases in between. As DNA, the CDR3 is TGTGCCAGCAGCTTGCTGGACAGTCTCCCGGGTGGCTACACCTTC. Its protein is CASSLLDSLPGGYTF.

The J gene is TRBJ2-4, the V gene TRBV21-1; the D call in the table, TRBD2, was not verified against the DNA. TRBV21-1 is described as a pseudogene. The CDR3 loop spans 15 amino acids. The CDR3 here is CASSRRGVAKNIQYF. The DNA of the CDR3 is TGTGCCAGCAGCAGGCGGGGAGTAGCCAAAAACATTCAGTACTTC.

This clone showed up just once. The J gene is TRBJ2-2, the V gene TRBV2, with 8 bases matching TRBD1. The V and J ends lost 7 bases and 1 base, in that order; junction bases with no gene match: 5. This CDR3 is 15 amino acids long. Germline V gene data show CDR1 as SNHLY and CDR2 as FYNNEI. This chain's CDR3 is CASTRGQENTGELFF. The CDR3 DNA is TGTGCCAGCACCCGGGGACAGGAGAACACCGGGGAGCTGTTTTTT.

The chain has TRBV13 and TRBJ2-7; a possible D gene is TRBD2 (7 bases). CDR3 size: 14 residues. V gave up 1 base and J gave up 6 bases, with 13 bases separating them. Germline values: CDR1 PRHDT, CDR2 FYEKMQ (reference sequence). In DNA form, the CDR3 reads TGTGCCAGCAGCTTAGAAGGGGGGGAAAGCGAGCAGTACTTC. Amino acids: CASSLEGGESEQYF. The whole variable domain, filled in from reference TRBV13 and TRBJ2-7, reads AAGVIQSPRHLIKEKRETATLKCYPIPRHDTVYWYQQGPGQDPQFLISFYEKMQSDKGSIPDRFSAQQFSDYHSELNMSSLELGDSALYFCASSLEGGESEQYFGPGTRLTVT.

The rearrangement uses TRBV7-2 and TRBJ2-2; 7 nucleotides match TRBD2. Germline CDR1 is SGHTA and CDR2 is FQGNSA. With 6 bases clipped from V and 7 bases from J, the junction kept 14 bases outside the gene matches. CDR3 length: 16 amino acids. CDR3 sequence (DNA): TGTGCCAGCAGGCCAGGTAGCGGGCCCCTGAACGGGGAGCTGTTTTTT. This sequence encodes CASRPGSGPLNGELFF. Supplemented by reference TRBV7-2 and TRBJ2-2, the full variable domain reads GAGVSQSPSNKVTEKGKDVELRCDPISGHTALYWYRQSLGQGLEFLIYFQGNSAPDKSGLPSDRFSAERTGGSVSTLTIQRTQQEDSAVYLCASRPGSGPLNGELFFGEGSRLTVL.

This clone was seen only a few times. This rearrangement joins TRBV19 to TRBJ2-7, with TRBD1 matching 9 bases. Germline V gives CDR1 LNHDA, CDR2 SQIVND (reference sequence). Trimming took 3 bases from V and 6 from J; bases not matched to a gene: 3. This CDR3 has 13 residues. CDR3 sequence (DNA): TGTGCCAGTAGTATGGACAGGGGTGGCGAGCAGTACTTC. Encoded protein: CASSMDRGGEQYF.

The chain is built from TRBV19 and TRBJ1-6; tentative D call: TRBD1 (5 bases). Trimming took 6 bases from V and 8 from J, leaving 14 bases between them. Looked up from germline, CDR1 is LNHDA and CDR2 is SQIVND (reference sequence). This CDR3 contains 14 residues. The CDR3 nucleotides are TGTGCCAGTAGATCCCCTGACAGAGATTCACCCCTCCACTTT. Residues: CASRSPDRDSPLHF.

This clone was observed a single time. Germline is not matched at one junction end, which may reflect a read error. DNA of the CDR3: TGTGCCAGCAGTGACCGGACAGGAAACTATGGCTACCCCTTC. Protein sequence: CASSDRTGNYGYPF. This chain uses TRBV6-1 with TRBJ1-2, with 7 bases aligning to TRBD1. This CDR3 is 14 amino acids long. In germline, CDR1 is MNHNS, CDR2 SASEGT.

The V and J genes are TRBV7-6 and TRBJ2-5; 7 bases match TRBD2. The CDR3 sequence is 14 residues long. The junction had 9 bases not matched to a gene; V was cut back by 6 bases and J by 5 bases. Germline V CDR1 and CDR2: SGHVS, FNYEAQ. CDR3 region: CASSSGLVGETQYF. Here the CDR3 DNA reads TGTGCCAGCAGTTCAGGACTAGTGGGGGAGACCCAGTACTTC.

The rearrangement links TRBV6-4 to TRBJ1-1; the D is unclear. CDR1 MRHNA and CDR2 SNTAGT come from the germline V gene. Trimming removed 5 bases at V and 0 bases at J, with 7 bases between. The CDR3 runs 13 residues. In nucleotides, the CDR3 is TGTGCCAGCAGTTTCGACATGAACACTGAAGCTTTCTTT. Its protein product is CASSFDMNTEAFF.